The clone carrying this T cell receptor beta chain was detected only once. Participant age was 18 to 89 years, and participants resided in 20 to 30 US areas. This sample was taken from a study of blood T cell repertoires in COVID-19. Study overall: Material from acute and convalescent COVID-19 was sourced from the United States, Italy and Spain. Sample material is recorded as cDNA or gDNA derived from T cells, B-cell-depleted T cells, or PBMCs.

The CDR3 loop spans 12 amino acids. Germline values: CDR1 SGHDN, CDR2 FVKESK. V was cut by 2 bases and J by 8 bases, with 8 bases left in between. In the authors' methods: Reference gene primer amplification gave estimated nucleated cell counts. Here immunoSEQ multiplex PCR was the method, and the copy in TCRdb shows in-frame clones only, minus some. V and J calls and clone size are those listed in that table; D and trimming were worked out from the DNA. The table lists under 200,000 clones, over 70% of them singletons. The chain carries TRBV14 and TRBJ2-3; no reliable D call. This TCR came from a woman aged 40 to 50 with acute COVID-19. The specimen sequenced was PBMCs or T cells enriched from blood (not recorded which). The CDR3 DNA reads TGTGCCAGCAGCCAATCTTCCCCTACGCAGTATTTT. This codes for CASSQSSPTQYF.